These T cell receptor beta chains were read from a single sample in a study of cytomegalovirus exposure and HLA in healthy donors. Repertoires were generated with immunoSEQ multiplex PCR, while TCRdb's copy carries only in-frame clones and drops some. The sample holds about 170,000 clones, roughly 70% seen once. The sample consisted of PBMCs. Receptors were obtained from a woman aged 18-29 years in good health and CMV-seropositive. CDR3s include the opening cysteine and the closing phenylalanine or tryptophan. A D gene is named only where the DNA matches it firmly. Some rows mark clone size as missing; the rest say once, few, many or name a class of expanded clone.

V	size	D	J	DNA	CDR3
TRBV7-9	-	-	TRBJ1-2	TGTGCCAGCAGCCCGAAGGGGGGGCTGGTTGGCTACACCTTC	CASSPKGGLVGYTF
TRBV11-2	-	TRBD2	TRBJ2-2	TGTGCCAGCAGCCCGAAGACTAGCGCCAACACCGGGGAGCTGTTTTTT	CASSPKTSANTGELFF
TRBV7-3	-	-	TRBJ2-7	TGTGCCAGCAGCTTATCTCCGGGGACACCCTACGAGCAGTACTTC	CASSLSPGTPYEQYF
TRBV9	once	-	TRBJ2-2	TGTGCCAGCAGCGTAGAAGGGGGGGCCGACACCGGGGAGCTGTTTTTT	CASSVEGGADTGELFF
TRBV28	-	-	TRBJ1-2	TGTGCCAGCACCTTTCAGGCTCACTATGGCTACACCTTC	CASTFQAHYGYTF
TRBV30	few	TRBD1	TRBJ1-5	TGTGCCTGGAGTGCCTCCGGGACAGGGGGCGTCAATCAGCCCCAGCATTTT	CAWSASGTGGVNQPQHF
TRBV7-2	-	TRBD2	TRBJ2-7	TGTGCCAGCAGCTTCGGCGGGGGGGAATACGAGCAGTACTTC	CASSFGGGEYEQYF
TRBV7-3	-	-	TRBJ2-7	TGTGCCAGCAGCGGACTGGGGAGCGAGCAGTACTTC	CASSGLGSEQYF
TRBV7-3	-	TRBD2	TRBJ2-5	TGTGCCAGCAGCTTAATAGGTAGCGGGGCCCAAGAGACCCAGTACTTC	CASSLIGSGAQETQYF
TRBV19	-	-	TRBJ1-2	TGTGCCAGTAGGGTTGCAGGGCTGGAACCCTATGGCTACACCTTC	CASRVAGLEPYGYTF
TRBV30	-	-	TRBJ1-1	TGTGCCTGGAGTTGGGGGGTCTTGAACACTGAAGCTTTCTTT	CAWSWGVLNTEAFF
TRBV19	-	TRBD1	TRBJ2-7	TGTGCCAGTAGTATCGGACAGGGAAGCCTCTACGAGCAGTACTTC	CASSIGQGSLYEQYF
TRBV7-2	-	-	TRBJ1-3	TGTGCCAGCAGCTTTGGGGCAGGAAACACCATATATTTT	CASSFGAGNTIYF
TRBV9	-	TRBD1	TRBJ1-4	TGTGCCAGCAGCGTAGCGGGACAGAATGAAAAACTGTTTTTT	CASSVAGQNEKLFF
TRBV20-1	-	-	TRBJ1-4	TGCAGTGCTGAGGTGTCAGAAAAACTGTTTTTT	CSAEVSEKLFF
TRBV6-5	few	TRBD1	TRBJ2-2	TGTGCCAGCAGGCCGACAGGGTTTACCGGGGAGCTGTTTTTT	CASRPTGFTGELFF
TRBV6-5	-	-	TRBJ2-7	TGTGCCAGCGCAAACAGCTACGAGCAGTACTTC	CASANSYEQYF
TRBV2	-	-	TRBJ1-2	TGTGCCAGCAGGGTCCGGGACTGGGGCTATGGCTACACCTTC	CASRVRDWGYGYTF
TRBV5-6	-	TRBD1	TRBJ1-2	TGTGCCAGCAGCCAGGGACAGTATGGCTACACCTTC	CASSQGQYGYTF
TRBV7-2	-	-	TRBJ1-3	TGTGCCAGCAGCCTTACCCCCACAGCCCTCTCTGGAAACACCATATATTTT	CASSLTPTALSGNTIYF
TRBV11-2	-	-	TRBJ1-2	TGTGCCAGCAGCTTCAGGGGAGGGTATGGCTACACCTTC	CASSFRGGYGYTF
TRBV28	-	TRBD2	TRBJ2-7	TGTGCCAGCAGCTCCGGGGGGGCAGGGTCCTACGAGCAGTACTTC	CASSSGGAGSYEQYF
TRBV5-4	-	TRBD2	TRBJ2-1	TGTGCCAGCAGCTTTACTCTAGCGGGGGACACCTACAATGAGCAGTTCTTC	CASSFTLAGDTYNEQFF
TRBV9	-	TRBD1	TRBJ2-7	TGTGCCAGCAGCGCTCTAGGGACAGGGGGCGTGGGCGAGCAGTACTTC	CASSALGTGGVGEQYF
TRBV5-1	-	TRBD1	TRBJ2-2	TGCGCCAGCAGCCCAGGACAGGGACGAACCGGGGAGCTGTTTTTT	CASSPGQGRTGELFF
TRBV5-4	-	TRBD1	TRBJ1-4	TGTGCCAGCAGCTACGACAGGGGTGGGGAAAAACTGTTTTTT	CASSYDRGGEKLFF
TRBV7-2	-	TRBD2	TRBJ2-1	TGTGCCAGCAGCTTAGGGCTAGCGGGGGTAAATGAGCAGTTCTTC	CASSLGLAGVNEQFF
TRBV7-4	-	-	TRBJ1-2	TGTGCCAGCAGCTTAAGATCCTTTGCAGGGGTCAAATTC	CASSLRSFAGVKF
TRBV7-2	-	-	TRBJ1-2	TGTGCCAGCAGCTTGGGAGGGTGGTGGGGCTATGGCTACACCTTC	CASSLGGWWGYGYTF
TRBV14	-	-	TRBJ2-1	TGTGCCAGCAGCCAGAGCAGGCTCGACCCCTACAATGAGCAGTTCTTC	CASSQSRLDPYNEQFF
TRBV5-1	-	TRBD2	TRBJ2-3	TGCGCCAGCAGCCCAACCTTCGGGACCGAGGGAGGGGATACGCAGTATTTT	CASSPTFGTEGGDTQYF
TRBV9	once	-	TRBJ1-1	TGTGCCAGCAGCCCCAAAATAGGGGTACAGGAAGCTTTCTTT	CASSPKIGVQEAFF
TRBV13	-	-	TRBJ1-6	TGTGCCAGCAGCTTAACAGGGACGGCCCTCCACTTT	CASSLTGTALHF
TRBV19	-	TRBD2	TRBJ2-3	TGTGCCAGTAGTATACAACGCGGGGGGGGAGATACGCAGTATTTT	CASSIQRGGGDTQYF
TRBV7-2	few	-	TRBJ2-5	TGTGCCAGCAGCTATTACCAATCAGGACTGCTGCAAGAGACCCAGTACTTC	CASSYYQSGLLQETQYF
TRBV30	-	-	TRBJ2-7	TGTGCCTGGCTGAGGGAAGAGAAGCAGTACTTC	CAWLREEKQYF
TRBV5-4	-	-	TRBJ2-7	TGTGCCAGCAGCTCGTCGGAGGTGCAGTACTTC	CASSSSEVQYF
TRBV6-1	-	-	TRBJ2-3	TGTGCCAGCAGTGGGGGACTGTCAACAGATACGCAGTATTTT	CASSGGLSTDTQYF
TRBV20-1	-	-	TRBJ2-7	TGCAGTGCTAGGTACTCCGAGCAGTACTTC	CSARYSEQYF
TRBV7-8	-	-	TRBJ2-1	TGTGCCAGCAGCTTAGTTGCGGGGATATACAATGAGCAGTTCTTC	CASSLVAGIYNEQFF
TRBV7-9	-	-	TRBJ1-1	TGTGCCAGCAGCTATCAGGGTAGCACTGAAGCTTTCTTT	CASSYQGSTEAFF
TRBV18	-	-	TRBJ1-1	TGTGCCAGCTCACCAGCAGGGTCCAAAGCTTCCTTT	CASSPAGSKASF
TRBV27	once	TRBD1	TRBJ2-1	TGTGCCAGCAGTAGATGGGTGACAGGGGGCGGCAATGAGCAGTTCTTC	CASSRWVTGGGNEQFF
TRBV30	-	-	TRBJ1-2	TGTGCCTGGAGTCAGTCCGGGTTCTATGGCTACACCTTC	CAWSQSGFYGYTF
TRBV19	-	TRBD1	TRBJ2-5	TGTGCCAGTAGGACAGGGGGCACGGAGACCCAGTACTTC	CASRTGGTETQYF
TRBV7-9	-	-	TRBJ1-3	TGTGCCAGCAGCTTAGTTCCCGACACCATATATTTT	CASSLVPDTIYF
TRBV29-1	-	-	TRBJ2-2	TGCAGCGTTCACAGAGAGAACACCGGGGAGCTGTTTTTT	CSVHRENTGELFF
TRBV9	few	-	TRBJ2-3	TGTGCCAGCAGCTCCGGGGACTCCCATACGCAGTATTTT	CASSSGDSHTQYF
TRBV11-3	-	-	TRBJ2-5	TGTGCCAGCAGCTTAGGACTCCGGGGGACCCAGTACTTC	CASSLGLRGTQYF
TRBV5-1	few	-	TRBJ1-3	TGCGCCAGCAGCTTCGGGGGGGACGGAAACACCATATATTTT	CASSFGGDGNTIYF
TRBV18	-	TRBD1	TRBJ1-1	TGTGCCAGCTTTCCGGGACAGGGTGGAACTGAAGCTTTCTTT	CASFPGQGGTEAFF
TRBV2	-	-	TRBJ1-1	TGTGCCAGCCGGGGGGGGCGGGACACTGAAGCTTTCTTT	CASRGGRDTEAFF